This T cell receptor beta chain was captured in a study of patients and donors after allogeneic stem cell transplantation. CDR3 length equals 20 residues. Losses at the gene ends were 1 base for V and 5 bases for J; bases not matched to a gene: 18. CDR1 and CDR2 from the germline V gene are SGHAT and FQDESV (reference sequence). TCRdb reanalysed the RT-PCR reads using MiXCR and keeps one entry per CDR3 protein. This sample has hundreds of thousands of distinct CDR3 sequences, with 16% found just once. The clonotype originates from a human donor who was either an allogeneic HSCT recipient or a stem cell or donor lymphocyte infusion donor (not recorded which). It is not recorded whose cells these are; they may come from a transplant donor. Sample: blood, either unsorted or a sorted T cell fraction (not recorded which). The J gene is TRBJ2-5, the V gene TRBV11-1, with 11 positions matching TRBD2. The CDR3 loop reads CASSLDHPPWIAGGPETQYF. CDR3 DNA sequence: TGTGCCAGCAGCTTAGACCACCCGCCGTGGATAGCGGGGGGGCCGGAGACCCAGTACTTC.